This is a list of T cell receptor beta chains from one sample in a study of Graves' ophthalmopathy and Graves' hyperthyroidism. TCRdb reprocessed the multiplex PCR reads via MiXCR and lists one record per CDR3 protein. The table includes 560,000 or so distinct CDR3 sequences, under 40% detected once. The specimen was peripheral blood or thyroid tissue (not recorded which). These TCRs come from an adult man with Graves' hyperthyroidism. Each CDR3 is given with its conserved first and last residue. D genes are given only for firm matches. Expanded clones are given a class, and other clones once, few, many or no size at all.

cdr3_length clone_size j_call d_call v_call cdr3_nt cdr3_aa
14 NA TRBJ1-1 NA TRBV2 TGTGCCAGCTTGGGAAGGGTGAAGGACACTGAAGCTTTCTTT CASLGRVKDTEAFF
13 many TRBJ1-1 TRBD1 TRBV20-1 TGCAGTGCTGGGGGACAGATGAACACTGAAGCTTTCTTT CSAGGQMNTEAFF
12 few TRBJ2-3 TRBD2 TRBV29-1 TGCAGCGGTCTAGCGGGAGGAGATACGCAGTATTTT CSGLAGGDTQYF
14 few TRBJ1-5 NA TRBV11-2 TGTGCCAGCAGCTTAGAGGGTGGTAAACAGCCCCAGCATTTT CASSLEGGKQPQHF
16 NA TRBJ2-7 TRBD1 TRBV2 TGTGCCAGCAGTTTGGAAACCGGGACAGGGTATTTCGAGCAGTACTTC CASSLETGTGYFEQYF
14 many TRBJ2-7 NA TRBV19 TGTGCCAGTAGTCTGACCCAAAACTCCTACGAGCAGTACTTC CASSLTQNSYEQYF
16 few TRBJ2-5 TRBD1 TRBV7-9 TGTGCCAGCAGCTTAACGACAGGGGAATGGAGAGAGACCCAGTACTTC CASSLTTGEWRETQYF
14 many TRBJ2-7 TRBD2 TRBV6-5 TGTGCCAGCAGATTAGCGGGTCAATCCTACGAGCAGTACTTC CASRLAGQSYEQYF
17 many TRBJ1-5 NA TRBV2 TGTGCCAGCAGTGAAATCGCCGGGAGGGGACGGGATCAGCCCCAGCATTTT CASSEIAGRGRDQPQHF
13 NA TRBJ1-4 NA TRBV20-1 TGCAGTGCTAGAACTTTGGCAGGTGAAGAACTGTTTTTT CSARTLAGEELFF
17 NA TRBJ1-2 NA TRBV12-3/TRBV12-4 TGTGCCAGCAAACGGGACTCTGTAGAACAAGCTAACTATGGCTACACCTTC CASKRDSVEQANYGYTF
16 NA TRBJ2-5 TRBD2 TRBV7-3 TGTGCCAGCAGCTTAACGGGACTAGCGGGGCAAGAGACCCAGTACTTC CASSLTGLAGQETQYF
14 NA TRBJ2-7 TRBD1 TRBV19 TGTGCCAGTAGGACGGGACAGGGGGACTACGAGCAGTACTTC CASRTGQGDYEQYF
13 once TRBJ1-5 TRBD1 TRBV2 TGTGCCAGCAGTGCGGACAGGGGGCGGCATGAGCATTTT CASSADRGRHEHF
14 few TRBJ2-2 NA TRBV12-3/TRBV12-4 TGTGCTAGTGCCCCGGAGGGGCGTACCGGGGAGCTGTTTTTT CASAPEGRTGELFF
13 NA TRBJ2-5 NA TRBV9 TGTGCCAGCTCTCGCGTGGCTCAAGAGACCCAGTACTTC CASSRVAQETQYF
14 NA TRBJ2-1 NA TRBV7-9 TGTGCCAGCAGCTTAGCGTCTCAGAACAATGAGCAGTTCTTC CASSLASQNNEQFF
12 many TRBJ1-1 NA TRBV29-1 TGCAGCGTTGAAGAAGGGGGGGCTGAAGCTTTCTTT CSVEEGGAEAFF
16 many TRBJ1-1 TRBD1 TRBV12-3/TRBV12-4 TGTGCCAGCATCCCTCGGACAGGGTATGGGGCGACTGAAGCTTTCTTT CASIPRTGYGATEAFF
17 NA TRBJ2-7 TRBD1 TRBV7-8 TGTGCCAGCAGCGTAAGGACAGGGCGCATCTCAACCTACGAGCAGTACTTC CASSVRTGRISTYEQYF
16 NA TRBJ1-4 TRBD1 TRBV20-1 TGCAGTGCTAGAGACTGGGCGGGCAGGGGGCGAGAAAAACTGTTTTTT CSARDWAGRGREKLFF
16 few TRBJ2-5 NA TRBV6-5 TGTGCCAGCAGTTACTCGGGCCGCTCATTCCCCGAGACCCAGTACTTC CASSYSGRSFPETQYF
13 NA TRBJ2-3 NA TRBV5-8 TGTGCCAGCAAGCTCCTCTTCACAGATACGCAGTATTTT CASKLLFTDTQYF
12 many TRBJ2-7 NA TRBV9 TGTGCCAGCAGCCCCCGCCCCCACGAGCAGTACTTC CASSPRPHEQYF
16 many TRBJ2-7 TRBD1 TRBV6-2/TRBV6-3 TGTGCCAGCAGTTACCCCTCACAGGGGTACTCCTACGAGCAGTACTTC CASSYPSQGYSYEQYF
10 NA TRBJ2-2 TRBD1 TRBV7-2 TGTGCCAGCAGCCGACAGGGGCTGTTTTTT CASSRQGLFF
16 many TRBJ2-2 TRBD1 TRBV7-9 TGTGCCAGCAGCTCCGGACAGGGGGCAGGTATCGGGGAGCTGTTTTTT CASSSGQGAGIGELFF
18 NA TRBJ2-6 TRBD2 TRBV7-3 TGTGCCAGCAGCTTAAAATCGCGGGGGGAGGTTGGGGCCAACGTCCTGACTTTC CASSLKSRGEVGANVLTF
15 NA TRBJ1-5 NA TRBV5-4 TGTGCCTTACGGGGAGGGAACGAGAGCAATCAGCCCCAGCATTTT CALRGGNESNQPQHF
12 many TRBJ2-2 NA TRBV19 TGTGCCAGTAGTATAGATCAAAGGGAGCTGTTTTTT CASSIDQRELFF
14 NA TRBJ2-7 NA TRBV5-1 TGCGCCAGCAGCTTGGGGGGGGGCCAGTATGAGCAGTACTTC CASSLGGGQYEQYF
16 many TRBJ2-7 NA TRBV24-1 TGTGCCACCAGTGATTCAGCCGGGGGGCGTTCCTACGAGCAGTACTTC CATSDSAGGRSYEQYF
15 few TRBJ2-7 TRBD1 TRBV28 TGTGCCAGCAGGGACGACAGGGGTGCTATATACGAGCAGTACTTC CASRDDRGAIYEQYF
13 many TRBJ2-7 TRBD2 TRBV10-2 TGCGCCACCTGGACTAGCGGGGTCTACGAGCAGTACTTC CATWTSGVYEQYF
15 NA TRBJ2-7 NA TRBV5-4 TGTGCCAGCAGCTTTGGCAGGGTCCGTAACAATGAGCAGTACTTC CASSFGRVRNNEQYF
13 NA TRBJ1-2 NA TRBV25-1 TGTACCAGCAGTTTATCTGGGAACTATGGCTACACCTTC CTSSLSGNYGYTF
17 NA TRBJ2-2 TRBD2 TRBV7-9 TGTGCCAGCAGCCTAAGCACCGGGACTAACGTCACCGGGGAGCTGCTTTTC CASSLSTGTNVTGELLF
16 NA TRBJ2-7 TRBD2 TRBV20-1 TGCAGTGCTAGAGATCGGACTAGCGGGAGGGCCCGCGAGCAGTACTTC CSARDRTSGRAREQYF
14 few TRBJ2-7 TRBD2 TRBV27 TGTGCCAGCAGCCATACTAGCGGGGGTTACGAGCAGTACTTC CASSHTSGGYEQYF
13 NA TRBJ2-1 TRBD2 TRBV7-2 TGTGCCAGCAGAGTCGGGGGGTTGGATGAGCAGTTCTTC CASRVGGLDEQFF
15 many TRBJ2-5 TRBD1 TRBV4-1 TGCGCCAGCCCCAACGGACAGGGGGCACAAGAGACCCAGTACTTC CASPNGQGAQETQYF
11 NA TRBJ1-1 NA TRBV2 TGTGCCAGCAGTGAAATTCAACAACCTTTCTTT CASSEIQQPFF
15 NA TRBJ2-7 NA TRBV11-2 TGTGCCAGCAGCTTCGGCGGGACAAGCTCCTACGAGCAGTACTTC CASSFGGTSSYEQYF
17 many TRBJ2-7 NA TRBV14 TGTGCCAGCAGCCTAACACAACAGGGTCTTCGCCCCGCCGAGCAGTACTTC CASSLTQQGLRPAEQYF
18 NA TRBJ2-5 TRBD1 TRBV24-1 TGTGCCACCAGTGATTTCAGCCGGACAGGGGGGAGAGGAGAGACCCAGTACTTC CATSDFSRTGGRGETQYF
13 NA TRBJ1-1 TRBD1 TRBV3-1 TGTGCCAGCAGCCAACAGGGGGCTGGTGAAGCTTTCTTT CASSQQGAGEAFF
14 many TRBJ2-7 NA TRBV7-9 TGTGCCAGCAGCCCTGAGGGACGATACTACGAGCAGTACTTC CASSPEGRYYEQYF
14 many TRBJ1-5 NA TRBV20-1 TGCAGTGCTAGAATAACAGGGATCAATCAGCCCCAGCATTTT CSARITGINQPQHF
16 NA TRBJ1-2 NA TRBV11-2 TGTGCCAGCAGCCAAGGTGATCGGGGCGCTGGCTATGGCTACACCTTC CASSQGDRGAGYGYTF
13 NA TRBJ2-1 NA TRBV5-1 TGCGCCAGCAGCTTGCAGGGGAACAATGAGCAGTTCTTC CASSLQGNNEQFF
16 NA TRBJ2-7 NA TRBV4-1 TGCGCCAGCAGCCAGTACGTCGGCACAGGGATTTACGAGCAGTACTTC CASSQYVGTGIYEQYF
13 NA TRBJ2-3 NA TRBV24-1 TGTGCCACCAGTGATTTTGGAGCAGATACGCAGTATTTT CATSDFGADTQYF
18 NA TRBJ2-2 NA TRBV7-9 TGTGCCAGCAGTCTACTGGTAGGGTTCGATATCGGGACCGGGGAGCTGTTTTTT CASSLLVGFDIGTGELFF
16 many TRBJ2-5 NA TRBV19 TGTGCCAGTAGTCCCCTGACCCCCCAGGGGCGAGAGACCCAGTACTTC CASSPLTPQGRETQYF
14 NA TRBJ1-5 TRBD1 TRBV7-8 TGTGCCAGCAGCCAAGGACAGGGTTGGTTGCCCCAGCATTTT CASSQGQGWLPQHF